This T cell receptor beta chain is from a study of CD8+ T cells in alopecia areata. General study points: Scalp specimens additionally yield sequences from normal skin's resident alphabeta T cells. Possibly because of HLA-related factors, TCR sharing was less clear across patients than in mice. Lesional scalp displayed greater clonality than normal scalp, most notably in alopecia totalis/universalis.

Regarding treatment: oral pan-JAK inhibitor, 5-10 mg twice daily. As part of sample collection, lesional scalp punch biopsies and peripheral blood were taken from alopecia areata patients. As to this clone: Its antigen is currently unknown.

As the sequencing template, cDNA was produced by extracting RNA and reverse transcribing it. Clones were read by immunoSEQ multiplex PCR, and TCRdb kept only the in-frame ones, dropping some. The sample has roughly 190,000 clones, around three fifths seen once. Germline V gene sequence: CDR1 SQVTM, CDR2 ANQGSEA. This CDR3 is 13 amino acids long. The V end was cut by 5 bases, the J end by 4 bases, with 14 bases between. The chain links TRBV29-1 to TRBJ1-1; D gene ambiguous. Source: CD4+ T cells sorted from blood, taken at week 24, from a patient treated with tofacitinib. The origin of this receptor is a human donor with alopecia areata. In DNA form, the CDR3 reads TGCAGCGTTCAGAGGCCTGTGAGCACTGAAGCTTTCTTT. Translation gives CSVQRPVSTEAFF.